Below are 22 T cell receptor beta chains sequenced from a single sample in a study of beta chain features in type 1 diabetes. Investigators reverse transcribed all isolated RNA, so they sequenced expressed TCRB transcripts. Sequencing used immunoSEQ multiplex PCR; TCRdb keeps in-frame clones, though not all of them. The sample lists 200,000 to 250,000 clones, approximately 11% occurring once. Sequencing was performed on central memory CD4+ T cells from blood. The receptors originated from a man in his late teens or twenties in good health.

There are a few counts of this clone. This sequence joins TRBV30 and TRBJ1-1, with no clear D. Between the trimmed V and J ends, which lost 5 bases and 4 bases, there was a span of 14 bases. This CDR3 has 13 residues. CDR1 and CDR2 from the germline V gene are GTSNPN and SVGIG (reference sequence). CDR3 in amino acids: CAWVLYLGTEAFF. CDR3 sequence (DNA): TGTGCCTGGGTACTCTACTTGGGCACTGAAGCTTTCTTT.

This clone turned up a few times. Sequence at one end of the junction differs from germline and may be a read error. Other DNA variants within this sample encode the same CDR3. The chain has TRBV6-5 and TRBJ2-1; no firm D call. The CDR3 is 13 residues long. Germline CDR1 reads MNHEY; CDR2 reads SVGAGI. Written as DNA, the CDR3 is TGCGCCAGCAGCCACCTACAACACAATGAGCAGTTCTTC. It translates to CASSHLQHNEQFF.

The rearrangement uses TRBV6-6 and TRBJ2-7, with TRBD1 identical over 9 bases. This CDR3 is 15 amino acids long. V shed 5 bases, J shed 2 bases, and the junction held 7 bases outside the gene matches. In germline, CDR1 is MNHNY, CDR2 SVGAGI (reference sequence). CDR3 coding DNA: TGTGCCAGCAGTACCGGGACAGGGTACCCCTACGAGCAGTACTTC. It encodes CASSTGTGYPYEQYF.

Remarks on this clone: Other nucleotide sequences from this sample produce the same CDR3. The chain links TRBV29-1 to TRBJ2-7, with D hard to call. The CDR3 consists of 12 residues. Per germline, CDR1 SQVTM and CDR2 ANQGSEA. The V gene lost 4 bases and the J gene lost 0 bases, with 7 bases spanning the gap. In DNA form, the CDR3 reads TGCAGCGTTGTTGTGAGCTCCTACGAGCAGTACTTC. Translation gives CSVVVSSYEQYF.

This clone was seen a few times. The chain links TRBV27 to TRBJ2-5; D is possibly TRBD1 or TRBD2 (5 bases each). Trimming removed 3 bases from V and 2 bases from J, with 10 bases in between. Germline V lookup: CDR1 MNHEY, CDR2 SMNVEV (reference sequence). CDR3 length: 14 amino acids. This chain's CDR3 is CASSLRGSQETQYF. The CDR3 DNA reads TGTGCCAGCAGTTTGAGGGGCAGTCAAGAGACCCAGTACTTC.

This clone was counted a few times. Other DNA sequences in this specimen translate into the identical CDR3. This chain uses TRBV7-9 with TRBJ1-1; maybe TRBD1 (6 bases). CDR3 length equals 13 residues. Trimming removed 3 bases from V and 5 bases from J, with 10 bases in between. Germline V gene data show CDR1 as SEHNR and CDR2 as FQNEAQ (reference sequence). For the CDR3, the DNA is TGTGCCAGCAGCTTTAACAGGGAAACTGAAGCTTTCTTT. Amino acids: CASSFNRETEAFF.

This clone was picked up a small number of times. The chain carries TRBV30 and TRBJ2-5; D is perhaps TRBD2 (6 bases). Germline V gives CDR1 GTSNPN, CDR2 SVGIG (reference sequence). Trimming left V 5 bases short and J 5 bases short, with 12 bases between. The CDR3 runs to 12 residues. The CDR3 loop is CAWQRGGETQYF. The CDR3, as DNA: TGTGCCTGGCAGCGAGGAGGGGAGACCCAGTACTTC. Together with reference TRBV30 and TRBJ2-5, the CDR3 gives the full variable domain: SQTIHQWPATLVQPVGSPLSLECTVEGTSNPNLYWYRQAAGRGLQLLFYSVGIGQISSEVPQNLSASRPQDRQFILSSKKLLLSDSGFYLCAWQRGGETQYFGPGTRLLVL.

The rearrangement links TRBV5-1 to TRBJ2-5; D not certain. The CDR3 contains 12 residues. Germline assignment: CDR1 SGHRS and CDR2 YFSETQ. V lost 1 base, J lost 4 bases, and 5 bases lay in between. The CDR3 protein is CASSLKGETQYF. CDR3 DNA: TGCGCCAGCAGCTTGAAGGGAGAGACCCAGTACTTC.

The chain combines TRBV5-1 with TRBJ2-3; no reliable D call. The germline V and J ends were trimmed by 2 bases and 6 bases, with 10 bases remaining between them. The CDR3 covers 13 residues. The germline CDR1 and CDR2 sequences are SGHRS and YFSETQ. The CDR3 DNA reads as TGCGCCAGCAGCTTTACCGGAGAGGATACGCAGTATTTT. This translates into CASSFTGEDTQYF.

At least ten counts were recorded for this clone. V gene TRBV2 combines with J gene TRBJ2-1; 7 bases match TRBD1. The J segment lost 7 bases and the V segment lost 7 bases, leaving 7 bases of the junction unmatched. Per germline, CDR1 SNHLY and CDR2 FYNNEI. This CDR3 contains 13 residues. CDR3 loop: CASTRQGLNEQFF. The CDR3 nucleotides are TGTGCCAGCACTAGACAGGGATTAAATGAGCAGTTCTTC.

In nucleotides, the CDR3 is TGTGCCAGTAGTTGGCCCCTCGGGACTAGCTCCTACAATGAGCAGTTCTTC. This gives the protein CASSWPLGTSSYNEQFF. The chain uses TRBV19 and TRBJ2-1, with TRBD2 matching over 8 bases. The CDR3 is 17 amino acids. Germline values: CDR1 LNHDA, CDR2 SQIVND (reference sequence). V shed 5 bases, J shed 0 bases, and the junction held 9 bases outside the gene matches. The variable domain in full, completed from reference TRBV19 and TRBJ2-1, reads DGGITQSPKYLFRKEGQNVTLSCEQNLNHDAMYWYRQDPGQGLRLIYYSQIVNDFQKGDIAEGYSVSREKKESFPLTVTSAQKNPTAFYLCASSWPLGTSSYNEQFFGPGTRLTVL.

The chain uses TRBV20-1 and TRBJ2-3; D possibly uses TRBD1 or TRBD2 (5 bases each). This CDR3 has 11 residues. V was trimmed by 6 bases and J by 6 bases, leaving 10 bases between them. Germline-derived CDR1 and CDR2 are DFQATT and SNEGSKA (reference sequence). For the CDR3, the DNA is TGCAGTGCCCCCTGGGGGGATACGCAGTATTTT. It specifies CSAPWGDTQYF.

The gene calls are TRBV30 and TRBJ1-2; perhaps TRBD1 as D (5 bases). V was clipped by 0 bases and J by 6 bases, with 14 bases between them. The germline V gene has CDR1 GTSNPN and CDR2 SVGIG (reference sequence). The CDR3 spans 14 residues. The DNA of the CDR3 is TGTGCCTGGAGTGTAGAGGGGCGGTGGAATGGCTACACCTTC. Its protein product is CAWSVEGRWNGYTF.

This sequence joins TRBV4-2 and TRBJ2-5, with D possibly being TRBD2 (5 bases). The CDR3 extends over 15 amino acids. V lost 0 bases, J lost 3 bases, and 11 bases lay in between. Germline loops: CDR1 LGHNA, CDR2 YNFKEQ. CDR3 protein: CASSQDHFGEETQYF. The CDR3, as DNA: TGTGCCAGCAGCCAAGATCATTTCGGGGAAGAGACCCAGTACTTC.

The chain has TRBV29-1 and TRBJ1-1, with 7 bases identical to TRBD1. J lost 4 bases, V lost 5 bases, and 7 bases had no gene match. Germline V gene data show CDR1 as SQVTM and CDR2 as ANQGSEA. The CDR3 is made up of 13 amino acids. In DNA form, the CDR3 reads TGCAGCGTTACGCGGGACAGACTCACTGAAGCTTTCTTT. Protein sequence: CSVTRDRLTEAFF.

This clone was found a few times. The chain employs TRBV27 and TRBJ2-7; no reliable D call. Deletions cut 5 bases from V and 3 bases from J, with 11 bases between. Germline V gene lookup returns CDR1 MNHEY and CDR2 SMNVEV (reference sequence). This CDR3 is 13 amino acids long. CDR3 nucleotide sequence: TGTGCCAGCAGTCGTCTTCCGGGCTACGAGCAGTACTTC. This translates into CASSRLPGYEQYF.

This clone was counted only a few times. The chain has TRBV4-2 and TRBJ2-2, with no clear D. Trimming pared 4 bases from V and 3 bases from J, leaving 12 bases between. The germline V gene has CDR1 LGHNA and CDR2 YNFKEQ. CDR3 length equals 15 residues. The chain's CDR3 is CASSLDLRDTGELFF. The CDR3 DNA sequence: TGTGCCAGCAGCCTGGACCTGAGAGACACCGGGGAGCTGTTTTTT.

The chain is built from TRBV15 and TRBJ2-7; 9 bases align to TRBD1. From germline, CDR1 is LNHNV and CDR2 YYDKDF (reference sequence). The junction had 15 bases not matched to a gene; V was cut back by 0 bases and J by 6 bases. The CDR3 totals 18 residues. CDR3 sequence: CATSRDLPLGDRDLEQYF. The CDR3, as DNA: TGTGCCACCAGCAGAGATCTCCCGCTCGGGGACAGGGATCTCGAGCAGTACTTC.

The CDR3 loop is CASQDRNNQPQHF. The DNA of the CDR3 is TGTGCCAGCCAGGACAGGAATAATCAGCCCCAGCATTTT. The chain employs TRBV18 and TRBJ1-5; TRBD1 matches at 7 bases. The CDR3 is 13 amino acids. V shed 8 bases, J shed 4 bases, and the junction held 5 bases outside the gene matches. CDR1 is KGHSH and CDR2 is LQKENI in the germline V gene.

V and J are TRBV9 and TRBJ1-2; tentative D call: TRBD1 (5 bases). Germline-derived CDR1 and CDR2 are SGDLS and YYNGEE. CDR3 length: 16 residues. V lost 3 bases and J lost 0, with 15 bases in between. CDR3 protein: CASSAGTANSNYGYTF. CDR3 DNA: TGTGCCAGCAGCGCCGGGACGGCGAACTCTAACTATGGCTACACCTTC.

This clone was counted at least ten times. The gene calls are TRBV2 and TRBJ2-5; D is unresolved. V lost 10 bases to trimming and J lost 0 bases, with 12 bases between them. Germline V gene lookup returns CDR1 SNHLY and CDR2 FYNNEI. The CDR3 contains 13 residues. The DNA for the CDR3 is TGTGCCACCGAGCTAGTGTACCAAGAGACCCAGTACTTC. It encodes CATELVYQETQYF.

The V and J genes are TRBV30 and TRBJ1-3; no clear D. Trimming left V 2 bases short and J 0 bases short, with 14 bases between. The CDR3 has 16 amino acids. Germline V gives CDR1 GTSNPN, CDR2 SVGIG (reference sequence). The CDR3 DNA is TGTGCCTGGAGTAATCACGGCAGCAGCTCTGGAAACACCATATATTTT. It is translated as CAWSNHGSSSGNTIYF.